The 30 T cell receptor beta chains in this list originate from one sample, sequenced in a study of early T cells in non-severe SARS-CoV-2 infection (dated by TCRdb to about 2021). The library was generated by 5' RACE. Sequencing relied on a NextSeq 500. The public reads were run again by TCRdb, first through fastp at Q25 and then through MiXCR, and only productive beta chains were kept. Rows are unified per CDR3 protein, each entry keeping the most common DNA and genes. A total of approximately 65,000 distinct CDR3 sequences appear in this sample, roughly an eighth of them only once. The ten largest clones add up to under 2% of the sample. The sample consisted of whole blood. These receptor sequences come from an adult who was a healthcare worker with PCR-confirmed SARS-CoV-2 infection or an uninfected control (not recorded which).

This clonotype showed up just a few times. The CDR3 reads CASRTDGGYEQYF. DNA for the CDR3: TGCGCCAGCAGGACAGACGGAGGTTACGAGCAGTACTTC. The V call is TRBV5-1, the J call TRBJ2-7; perhaps D is TRBD1 or TRBD2 (5 bases each). V lost 5 bases and J lost 4, with 13 bases in between. The CDR3 consists of 13 residues. The germline V gene encodes CDR1 SGHRS and CDR2 YFSETQ.

Ten or more counts support this clonotype. The chain carries TRBV19 and TRBJ2-5; 9 positions agree with TRBD1. After removal of 3 bases from V and 3 bases from J, the junction contained 2 bases not matched to a gene. The CDR3 consists of 14 residues. CDR1 LNHDA and CDR2 SQIVND come from the germline V gene (reference sequence). The CDR3 nucleotides read TGTGCCAGTAGTATCTGGACAGGGGAAGAGACCCAGTACTTC. Its protein product is CASSIWTGEETQYF.

Points on this clonotype: The germline gene is not matched at one end of the junction; a read error may be the cause. The chain joins TRBV7-7 to TRBJ2-1, with 8 bases matching TRBD2. This CDR3 spans 14 amino acids. From germline, CDR1 is SSHAT and CDR2 FNYEAQ (reference sequence). The CDR3 DNA follows: TGTGCTAGCAGCTTAGCGGGACTCGTCGATGAGCAGTTCTTC. This sequence encodes CASSLAGLVDEQFF.

This clonotype has a handful of counts. The chain joins TRBV30 to TRBJ2-3, with D perhaps matching TRBD1 or TRBD2 (6 bases each). In germline, CDR1 is GTSNPN, CDR2 SVGIG (reference sequence). This CDR3 region has 17 residues. Trimming took 3 bases from V and 2 from J, leaving 21 bases between them. The CDR3: CAWSPSRGRTNTDTQYF. The DNA of the CDR3 is TGTGCCTGGAGCCCAAGCCGGGGGCGGACGAACACAGATACGCAGTATTTT.

This clonotype appeared many times. CDR3 loop: CASSLAPGPWGNEQFF. The CDR3 nucleotides read TGTGCCAGCAGCTTAGCACCGGGACCATGGGGCAATGAGCAGTTCTTC. The chain uses TRBV7-2 and TRBJ2-1, with D perhaps matching TRBD1 or TRBD2 (5 bases each). V lost 0 bases and J lost 6, with 15 bases in between. There are 16 residues in the CDR3. Germline values: CDR1 SGHTA, CDR2 FQGNSA.

By share of the sample, this clonotype is medium-sized. V usage is TRBV27 and J usage is TRBJ2-7; perhaps TRBD1 as D (6 bases). The V gene lost 4 bases and the J gene lost 0 bases, with 10 bases spanning the gap. There are 14 residues in the CDR3. Per germline, CDR1 MNHEY and CDR2 SMNVEV (reference sequence). The CDR3 bases are TGTGCCAGCAGTTGGACAGCCCCCTCCTACGAGCAGTACTTC. Residues: CASSWTAPSYEQYF.

This rearrangement joins TRBV20-1 to TRBJ2-5, with 8 bases matching TRBD2. V shed 6 bases and J 5 bases; nucleotides not matched to a gene: 14. Germline CDR1 and CDR2: DFQATT and SNEGSKA (reference sequence). The CDR3 extends over 15 amino acids. The CDR3: CSAPRLSGGYETQYF. The DNA of the CDR3 is TGCAGTGCCCCTAGATTGAGCGGGGGTTACGAGACCCAGTACTTC.

In this sample, this clonotype turned up many times. This sequence joins TRBV4-3 and TRBJ2-7; D is ambiguous. Germline CDR1 and CDR2: LGHNA and YSLEER. The CDR3 is made up of 14 amino acids. Trimming pared 1 base from V and 2 bases from J, leaving 9 bases between. The CDR3 nucleotides read TGCGCCAGCAGCCAAGCCCGCGCAGCCTACGAGCAGTACTTC. It translates to CASSQARAAYEQYF.

This chain links TRBV7-2 with TRBJ2-7; D perhaps matches TRBD2 (6 bases). Germline values: CDR1 SGHTA, CDR2 FQGNSA. The CDR3 sequence is 14 residues long. Trimming took 0 bases from V and 3 from J, leaving 9 bases between them. CDR3 DNA sequence: TGTGCCAGCAGCTTAGCGGGGACTGGCTACGAGCAGTACTTC. Translated: CASSLAGTGYEQYF.

This clonotype was seen ten or more times. The DNA of the CDR3 is TGTGCCAGCAGCTCAACGGGCTATGGCTACACCTTC. The encoded protein is CASSSTGYGYTF. The rearrangement links TRBV7-8 to TRBJ1-2; no firm D call. The CDR3 extends over 12 amino acids. Trimming pared 4 bases from V and 4 bases from J, leaving 7 bases between. CDR1 and CDR2 (germline): SGHVS, FQNEAQ.

This chain connects TRBV27 to TRBJ1-1; D unresolved. The CDR3 runs to 18 residues. Trimming removed 2 bases at V and 4 bases at J, with 23 bases between. CDR1 MNHEY and CDR2 SMNVEV come from the germline V gene (reference sequence). DNA for the CDR3: TGTGCCAGCAGTTTACGAGCGAGACCCACCTCGCCCGGCACTGAAGCTTTCTTT. Its translation: CASSLRARPTSPGTEAFF.

The chain is built from TRBV6-2 or TRBV6-3 and TRBJ2-7; D not certain. From germline, CDR1 is MNHEY and CDR2 SVGEGT. The ends were cut back, 7 bases at V and 0 bases at J, with 19 bases in the middle. This CDR3 comprises 16 residues. CDR3 in DNA: TGTGCCAGCACTCAAAGGACGGTATCCAGCTCCTACGAGCAGTACTTC. Amino acid sequence: CASTQRTVSSSYEQYF.

The J gene is TRBJ2-7, the V gene TRBV11-2, with TRBD1 matching over 8 bases. The germline CDR1 and CDR2 sequences are SGHAT and FQNNGV. The V gene end was trimmed by 5 bases and the J gene end by 2 bases; junction bases not matched to a gene: 8. This CDR3 comprises 15 residues. This CDR3 reads CASSVTGVSPYEQYF. The CDR3 DNA reads as TGTGCCAGCAGCGTGACAGGGGTTAGTCCCTACGAGCAGTACTTC. Based on the CDR3 plus reference TRBV11-2 and TRBJ2-7, the full variable domain is EAGVAQSPRYKIIEKRQSVAFWCNPISGHATLYWYQQILGQGPKLLIQFQNNGVVDDSQLPKDRFSAERLKGVDSTLKIQPAKLEDSAVYLCASSVTGVSPYEQYFGPGTRLTVT.

In this sample, this clonotype turned up many times. The rearrangement joins TRBV2 to TRBJ1-2; D is unclear. Germline V lookup: CDR1 SNHLY, CDR2 FYNNEI. V was trimmed by 7 bases and J by 5 bases, leaving 11 bases between them. The CDR3 totals 12 residues. The CDR3 reads CASMRGDYGYTF. The CDR3 DNA reads as TGTGCCAGCATGCGTGGGGATTATGGCTACACCTTC.

The table lists this clonotype with many counts. This rearrangement joins TRBV5-6 to TRBJ2-7; D is undetermined. This CDR3 spans 11 amino acids. V was trimmed by 0 bases and J by 3 bases, leaving 1 base between them. CDR1 and CDR2 from the germline V gene are SGHDT and YYEEEE. CDR3 protein: CASSLDYEQYF. Here the CDR3 DNA reads TGTGCCAGCAGCTTGGACTACGAGCAGTACTTC.

This clonotype was detected a few times. The CDR3 nucleotides are TGTGCCAGTAGTCCTCAGGGGGGCACCGGGGAGCTGTTTTTT. Amino acid sequence: CASSPQGGTGELFF. The chain has TRBV19 and TRBJ2-2; perhaps TRBD1 as D (7 bases). The CDR3 has 14 amino acids. Trimming cost V 5 bases and J 4 bases, with 11 bases left between them. Germline CDR1 LNHDA, CDR2 SQIVND (reference sequence).

In this sample, this clonotype turned up a few times. The rearrangement joins TRBV20-1 to TRBJ1-1, with unresolved D. Trimming removed 3 bases from V and 4 bases from J, with 12 bases in between. The CDR3 covers 13 residues. Germline V gene sequence: CDR1 DFQATT, CDR2 SNEGSKA (reference sequence). The CDR3 bases are TGCAGTGCTAGCCTTCCGGGCGGCACTGAAGCTTTCTTT. It encodes CSASLPGGTEAFF.

This clonotype has at least ten counts. The chain has TRBV18 and TRBJ2-3; D unresolved. Germline assignment: CDR1 KGHSH and CDR2 LQKENI. The length of the CDR3 is 13 residues. V dropped 3 bases and J dropped 0 bases, with 4 bases sitting between them. CDR3 amino acids: CASSPPSTDTQYF. In DNA, the CDR3 is TGTGCCAGCTCACCGCCTAGCACAGATACGCAGTATTTT.

This chain uses TRBV10-2 with TRBJ2-3; the match to TRBD1 covers 10 bases. V trimming: 3 bases; J trimming: 1 base; junction bases outside the gene matches: 1. CDR1 and CDR2 (germline): WSHSY, SAAADI. CDR3 size: 15 residues. Here the CDR3 reads CASSEGTGGTDTQYF. The CDR3 nucleotides read TGCGCCAGCAGTGAAGGGACAGGGGGCACAGATACGCAGTATTTT.

This clonotype was counted a few times. The chain couples TRBV19 to TRBJ1-2; TRBD1 is a possible D gene (5 bases). The V end lost 2 bases, the J end lost 4 bases, and 11 bases lay between the germline ends. This CDR3 is built from 14 residues. Germline V CDR1 and CDR2: LNHDA, SQIVND (reference sequence). CDR3 DNA: TGTGCCAGTAGTATACCAGGGATGGGCTATGGCTACACCTTC. Translated: CASSIPGMGYGYTF. Based on the CDR3 plus reference TRBV19 and TRBJ1-2, the full variable domain is DGGITQSPKYLFRKEGQNVTLSCEQNLNHDAMYWYRQDPGQGLRLIYYSQIVNDFQKGDIAEGYSVSREKKESFPLTVTSAQKNPTAFYLCASSIPGMGYGYTFGSGTRLTVV.

The rearrangement links TRBV2 to TRBJ2-1; D gene unclear. This CDR3 contains 14 residues. Between the trimmed V and J ends, which lost 5 bases and 0 bases, there was a span of 8 bases. Germline loops: CDR1 SNHLY, CDR2 FYNNEI. This CDR3 is CASSLDSSYNEQFF. DNA of the CDR3: TGTGCCAGCAGTCTAGATAGCTCCTACAATGAGCAGTTCTTC.

This chain joins TRBV29-1 and TRBJ1-1; 8 bases agree with TRBD1. The trim removed 7 bases at V and 0 bases at J, leaving 7 bases unmatched. Germline V gene sequence: CDR1 SQVTM, CDR2 ANQGSEA. This CDR3 has 14 amino acids. CDR3 loop: CSALTGAMNTEAFF. The CDR3 DNA reads as TGCAGCGCCCTGACAGGGGCGATGAACACTGAAGCTTTCTTT.

This clonotype was counted ten times or more. The rearrangement links TRBV27 to TRBJ2-1, with 9 nucleotides matching TRBD1. The CDR3 has 15 amino acids. Germline CDR1 reads MNHEY; CDR2 reads SMNVEV (reference sequence). V trimming: 5 bases; J trimming: 7 bases; junction bases outside the gene matches: 9. CDR3 coding DNA: TGTGCCAGCAGTCCCCCGGACAGGGGAGGAAATGAGCAGTTCTTC. Translated: CASSPPDRGGNEQFF.

This clonotype occurred a few times. The rearrangement uses TRBV20-1 and TRBJ2-7; D is undetermined. Germline CDR1 DFQATT, CDR2 SNEGSKA (reference sequence). V lost 6 bases to trimming and J lost 4 bases, with 13 bases between them. CDR3 size: 12 residues. CDR3 region: CSAFVDSYEQYF. CDR3 nucleotides: TGCAGTGCCTTTGTCGACTCATACGAGCAGTACTTC.

Many counts were recorded for this clonotype. This chain uses TRBV13 with TRBJ1-5; no firm D call. V was pared by 4 bases and J by 0 bases, with 7 bases between. The CDR3 sequence is 14 residues long. Looked up from germline, CDR1 is PRHDT and CDR2 is FYEKMQ (reference sequence). The CDR3 here is CASSSSLSNQPQHF. CDR3 DNA: TGTGCCAGCAGCTCATCCCTTAGCAATCAGCCCCAGCATTTT.

Comment on this clonotype: Possible read error: a much larger clone is one base away. The chain joins TRBV18 to TRBJ2-5; the D gene could be TRBD1 or TRBD2 (6 bases each). Germline V lookup: CDR1 KGHSH, CDR2 LQKENI. The CDR3 covers 13 residues. V was clipped by 6 bases and J by 6 bases, with 14 bases between them. The CDR3: CASSLGGGKTQYF. The CDR3 DNA is TGTGCCAGCTCCCTTGGAGGGGGAAAGACCCAGTACTTC.

The rearrangement uses TRBV24-1 and TRBJ1-1, with TRBD1 matching 11 bases. Germline-derived CDR1 and CDR2 are KGHDR and SFDVKD. V dropped 9 bases and J dropped 3; count of bases not matched to a gene: 5. The CDR3 runs to 14 residues. CDR3 loop: CATAAGQGDTEAFF. For the CDR3, the DNA is TGTGCCACCGCCGCGGGACAGGGGGACACTGAAGCTTTCTTT.

This clonotype occurred a few times. The chain has TRBV19 and TRBJ2-1; 9 bases line up with TRBD1. The CDR3 loop spans 18 amino acids. CDR1 LNHDA and CDR2 SQIVND come from the germline V gene (reference sequence). Trimming cost V 4 bases and J 5 bases; bases outside gene matches: 15. The CDR3 coding sequence is TGTGCCAGTAGTAAACACAGGGGGCTAGAGCTTCTACACAATGAGCAGTTCTTC. As protein: CASSKHRGLELLHNEQFF.

This clonotype showed up just a few times. The V and J genes are TRBV3-1 and TRBJ2-7, with D possibly matching TRBD1 (6 bases). Germline CDR1 reads LGHDT; CDR2 reads YNNKEL (reference sequence). V dropped 1 base and J dropped 2 bases, with 12 bases sitting between them. The CDR3 covers 15 residues. The CDR3 protein is CASSQGAGGAYEQYF. The CDR3 DNA reads as TGTGCCAGCAGCCAAGGGGCTGGGGGCGCCTACGAGCAGTACTTC.

This clonotype has at least ten counts. The chain couples TRBV5-1 to TRBJ2-1, with TRBD2 matching 7 bases. This CDR3 has 15 residues. Germline CDR1 and CDR2: SGHRS and YFSETQ. Unmatched junction bases numbered 9, after V lost 0 bases and J lost 9 bases. This CDR3 is CASSLGLATSSEQFF. CDR3 in DNA: TGCGCCAGCAGCTTGGGACTAGCTACCTCCAGTGAGCAGTTCTTC.